This note documents a single T cell receptor (beta chain) sequence. Its antigen is as yet unknown. The CDR3 is made up of 16 amino acids. CDR1 and CDR2 from the germline V gene are MGHRA and YSYEKL. The V segment lost 0 bases and the J segment 7 bases; nucleotides outside the gene matches: 11. The record originates from a study of CD8 T cells in ankylosing spondylitis. Study-level results: Seemingly distinctive of ankylosing spondylitis blood was a TCR beta motif formed by eight highly homologous variants.

Each CDR3 protein gets one entry after TCRdb re-called the 5' RACE reads with MiXCR. The repertoire holds fewer than 500,000 distinct CDR3 sequences, with roughly a quarter as singletons. The origin of this receptor is a male donor with ankylosing spondylitis. Sequencing was performed on blood, either unsorted or a sorted T cell fraction (not recorded which). The rearrangement joins TRBV4-1 to TRBJ2-5; 7 bases are a match to TRBD2. The CDR3 sequence: CASSQDLNGGSGTQYF. Here the CDR3 DNA reads TGCGCCAGCAGCCAAGATCTGAACGGGGGGTCGGGGACCCAGTACTTC.